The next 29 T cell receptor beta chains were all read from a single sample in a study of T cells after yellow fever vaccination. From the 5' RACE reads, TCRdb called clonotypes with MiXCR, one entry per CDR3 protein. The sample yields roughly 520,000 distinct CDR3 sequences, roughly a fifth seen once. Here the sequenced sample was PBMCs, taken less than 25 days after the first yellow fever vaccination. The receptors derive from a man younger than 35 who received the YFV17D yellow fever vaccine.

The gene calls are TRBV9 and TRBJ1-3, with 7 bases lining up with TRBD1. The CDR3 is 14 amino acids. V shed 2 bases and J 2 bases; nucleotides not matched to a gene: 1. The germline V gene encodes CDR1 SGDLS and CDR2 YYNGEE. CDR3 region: CASSVGTAGNTIYF. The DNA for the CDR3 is TGTGCCAGCAGCGTCGGGACAGCTGGAAACACCATATATTTT. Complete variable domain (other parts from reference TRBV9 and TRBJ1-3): DSGVTQTPKHLITATGQRVTLRCSPRSGDLSVYWYQQSLDQGLQFLIQYYNGEERAKGNILERFSAQQFPDLHSELNLSSLELGDSALYFCASSVGTAGNTIYFGEGSWLTVV.

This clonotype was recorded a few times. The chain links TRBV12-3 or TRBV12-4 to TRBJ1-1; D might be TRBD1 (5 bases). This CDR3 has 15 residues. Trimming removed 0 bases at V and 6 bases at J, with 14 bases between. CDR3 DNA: TGTGCCAGCAGTTTAGCGACCCCAGGGATTGCTGAAGCTTTCTTT. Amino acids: CASSLATPGIAEAFF.

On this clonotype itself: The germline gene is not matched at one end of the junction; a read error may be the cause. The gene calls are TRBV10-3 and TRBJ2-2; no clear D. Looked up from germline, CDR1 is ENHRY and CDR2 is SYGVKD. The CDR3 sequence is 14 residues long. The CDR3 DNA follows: TGTGCCAACAGTTATCGGGCTAACACCGGGGAGCTGTTTTTT. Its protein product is CANSYRANTGELFF.

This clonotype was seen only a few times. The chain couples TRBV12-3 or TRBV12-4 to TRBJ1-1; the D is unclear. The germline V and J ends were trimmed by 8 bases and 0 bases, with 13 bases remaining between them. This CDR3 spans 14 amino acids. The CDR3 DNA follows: TGTGCCAGCTACATTAGGGCAGTGAACACTGAAGCTTTCTTT. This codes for CASYIRAVNTEAFF.

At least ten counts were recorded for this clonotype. CDR3 sequence: CASRVLNTDTQYF. The CDR3, as DNA: TGCGCCAGCAGGGTGCTCAACACAGATACGCAGTATTTT. This chain joins TRBV10-2 and TRBJ2-3; D gene unclear. Germline loops: CDR1 WSHSY, CDR2 SAAADI. Deletions cut 6 bases from V and 2 bases from J, with 9 bases between. This CDR3 contains 13 residues.

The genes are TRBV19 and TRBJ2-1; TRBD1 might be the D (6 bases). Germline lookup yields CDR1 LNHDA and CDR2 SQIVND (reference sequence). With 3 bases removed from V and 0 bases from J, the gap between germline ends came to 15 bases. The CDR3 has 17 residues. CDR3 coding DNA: TGTGCCAGTAGTATTAAGGGGGACACTCGCTCCTACAATGAGCAGTTCTTC. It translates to CASSIKGDTRSYNEQFF.

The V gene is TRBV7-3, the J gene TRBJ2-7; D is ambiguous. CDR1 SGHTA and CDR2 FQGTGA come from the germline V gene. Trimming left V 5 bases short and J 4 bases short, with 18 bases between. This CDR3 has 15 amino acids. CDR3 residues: CASSTLLTLGYEQYF. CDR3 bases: TGTGCCAGCAGCACACTCTTAACTCTGGGGTACGAGCAGTACTTC.

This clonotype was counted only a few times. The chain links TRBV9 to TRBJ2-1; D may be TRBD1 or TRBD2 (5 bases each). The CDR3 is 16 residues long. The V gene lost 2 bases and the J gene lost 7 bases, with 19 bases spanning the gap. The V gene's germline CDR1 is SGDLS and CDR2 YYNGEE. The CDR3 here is CASSVSFEGPGNEQFF. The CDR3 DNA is TGTGCCAGCAGCGTTTCCTTCGAGGGGCCCGGAAATGAGCAGTTCTTC. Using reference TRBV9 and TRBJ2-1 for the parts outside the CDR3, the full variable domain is DSGVTQTPKHLITATGQRVTLRCSPRSGDLSVYWYQQSLDQGLQFLIQYYNGEERAKGNILERFSAQQFPDLHSELNLSSLELGDSALYFCASSVSFEGPGNEQFFGPGTRLTVL.

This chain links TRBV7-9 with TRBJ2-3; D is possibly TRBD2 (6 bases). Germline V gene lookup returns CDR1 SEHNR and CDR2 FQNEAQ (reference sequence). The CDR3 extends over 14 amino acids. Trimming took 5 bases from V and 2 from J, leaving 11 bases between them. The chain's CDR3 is CASSRESYTDTQYF. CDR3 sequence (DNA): TGTGCCAGCAGCCGGGAGTCCTACACAGATACGCAGTATTTT.

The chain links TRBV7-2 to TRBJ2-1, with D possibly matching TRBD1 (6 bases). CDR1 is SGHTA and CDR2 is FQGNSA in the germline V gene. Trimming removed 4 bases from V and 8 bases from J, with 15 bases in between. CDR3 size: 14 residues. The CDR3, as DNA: TGTGCCAGCAGCTCCGGGACAATAATCCATGAGCAGTTCTTC. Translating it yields CASSSGTIIHEQFF.

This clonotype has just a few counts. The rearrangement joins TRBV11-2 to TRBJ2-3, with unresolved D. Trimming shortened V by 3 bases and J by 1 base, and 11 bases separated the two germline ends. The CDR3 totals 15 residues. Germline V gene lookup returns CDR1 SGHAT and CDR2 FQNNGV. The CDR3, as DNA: TGTGCCAGCAGCTTCCCTCTTCGTGGCACAGATACGCAGTATTTT. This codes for CASSFPLRGTDTQYF. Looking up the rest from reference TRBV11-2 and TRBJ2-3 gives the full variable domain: EAGVAQSPRYKIIEKRQSVAFWCNPISGHATLYWYQQILGQGPKLLIQFQNNGVVDDSQLPKDRFSAERLKGVDSTLKIQPAKLEDSAVYLCASSFPLRGTDTQYFGPGTRLTVL.

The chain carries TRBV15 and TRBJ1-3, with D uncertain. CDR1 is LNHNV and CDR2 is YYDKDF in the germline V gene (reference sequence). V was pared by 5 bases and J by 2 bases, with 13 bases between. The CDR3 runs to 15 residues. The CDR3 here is CATSASRTTGNTIYF. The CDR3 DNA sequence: TGTGCCACCAGCGCCTCCAGAACAACTGGAAACACCATATATTTT.

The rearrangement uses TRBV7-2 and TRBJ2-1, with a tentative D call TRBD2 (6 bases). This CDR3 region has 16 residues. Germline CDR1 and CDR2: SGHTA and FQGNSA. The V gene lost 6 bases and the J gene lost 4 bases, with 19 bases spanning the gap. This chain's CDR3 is CASSRPGGLKYNEQFF. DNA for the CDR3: TGTGCCAGCAGTAGGCCCGGGGGACTCAAATACAATGAGCAGTTCTTC.

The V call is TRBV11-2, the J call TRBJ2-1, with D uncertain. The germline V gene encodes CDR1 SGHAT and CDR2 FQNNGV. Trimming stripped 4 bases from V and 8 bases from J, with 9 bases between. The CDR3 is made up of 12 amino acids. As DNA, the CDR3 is TGTGCCAGCAGCTCCTCATGGCATGAGCAGTTCTTC. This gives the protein CASSSSWHEQFF.

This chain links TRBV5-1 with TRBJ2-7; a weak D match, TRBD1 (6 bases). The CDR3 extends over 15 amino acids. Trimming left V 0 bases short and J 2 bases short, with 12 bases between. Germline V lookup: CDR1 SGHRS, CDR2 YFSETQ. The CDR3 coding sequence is TGCGCCAGCAGCTTGGCGGTGGGGGCGACCTACGAGCAGTACTTC. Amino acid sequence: CASSLAVGATYEQYF.

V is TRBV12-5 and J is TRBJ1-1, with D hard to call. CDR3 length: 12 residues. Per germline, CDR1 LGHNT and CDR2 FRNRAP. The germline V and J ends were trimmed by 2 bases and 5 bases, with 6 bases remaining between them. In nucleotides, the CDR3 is TGTGCTAGTGGTTTGATCACTACTGAAGCTTTCTTT. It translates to CASGLITTEAFF. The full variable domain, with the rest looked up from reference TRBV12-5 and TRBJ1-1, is DARVTQTPRHKVTEMGQEVTMRCQPILGHNTVFWYRQTMMQGLELLAYFRNRAPLDDSGMPKDRFSAEMPDATLATLKIQPSEPRDSAVYFCASGLITTEAFFGQGTRLTVV.

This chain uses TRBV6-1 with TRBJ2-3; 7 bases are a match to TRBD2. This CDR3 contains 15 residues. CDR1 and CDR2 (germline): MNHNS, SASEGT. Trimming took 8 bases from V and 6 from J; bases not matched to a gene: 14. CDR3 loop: CASGDYPAVWDTQYF. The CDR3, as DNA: TGTGCCAGCGGGGACTATCCGGCGGTTTGGGATACGCAGTATTTT.

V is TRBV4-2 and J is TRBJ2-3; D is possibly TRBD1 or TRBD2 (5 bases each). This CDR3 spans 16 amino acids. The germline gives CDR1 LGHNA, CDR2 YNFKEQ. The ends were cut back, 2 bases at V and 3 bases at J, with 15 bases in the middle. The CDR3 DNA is TGTGCCAGCAGCCAATCTCCGGGGCGGGCTACAGATACGCAGTATTTT. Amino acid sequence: CASSQSPGRATDTQYF.

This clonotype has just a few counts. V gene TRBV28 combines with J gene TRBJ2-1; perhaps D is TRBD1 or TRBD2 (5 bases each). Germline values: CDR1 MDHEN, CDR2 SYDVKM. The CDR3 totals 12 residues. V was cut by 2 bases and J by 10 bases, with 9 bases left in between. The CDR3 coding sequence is TGTGCCAGCAGTTTACTTGGGACGGAGCAGTTCTTC. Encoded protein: CASSLLGTEQFF.

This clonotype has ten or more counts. CDR3 DNA: TGTGCCAGCAGTATAGCGGGGGGTCTATACAATGAGCAGTTCTTC. Translating gives CASSIAGGLYNEQFF. The chain carries TRBV6-1 and TRBJ2-1, with TRBD2 matching over 10 bases. Germline V gives CDR1 MNHNS, CDR2 SASEGT. This CDR3 region has 15 residues. The V gene end was trimmed by 5 bases and the J gene end by 4 bases; junction bases not matched to a gene: 5.

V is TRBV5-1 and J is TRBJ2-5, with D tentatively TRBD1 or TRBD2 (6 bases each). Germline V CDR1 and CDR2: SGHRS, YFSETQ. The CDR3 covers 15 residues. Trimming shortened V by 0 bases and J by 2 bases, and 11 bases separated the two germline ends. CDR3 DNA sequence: TGCGCCAGCAGCTTGGGGGGGGCAGAACAAGAGACCCAGTACTTC. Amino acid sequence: CASSLGGAEQETQYF.

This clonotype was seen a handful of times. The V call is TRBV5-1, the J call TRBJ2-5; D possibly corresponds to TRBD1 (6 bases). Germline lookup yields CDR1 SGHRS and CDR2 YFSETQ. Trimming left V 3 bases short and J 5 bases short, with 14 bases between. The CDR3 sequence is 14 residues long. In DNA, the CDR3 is TGCGCCAGCAGCTGGGGGCCCGGGTCGGAGACCCAGTACTTC. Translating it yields CASSWGPGSETQYF.

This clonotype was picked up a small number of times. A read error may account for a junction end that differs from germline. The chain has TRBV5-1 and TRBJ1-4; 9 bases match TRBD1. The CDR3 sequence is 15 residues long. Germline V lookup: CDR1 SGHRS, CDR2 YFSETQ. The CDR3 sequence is CASSLGTGWNEKLFF. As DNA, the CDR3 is TGTGCCAGCAGTTTGGGGACAGGGTGGAATGAAAAACTGTTTTTT.

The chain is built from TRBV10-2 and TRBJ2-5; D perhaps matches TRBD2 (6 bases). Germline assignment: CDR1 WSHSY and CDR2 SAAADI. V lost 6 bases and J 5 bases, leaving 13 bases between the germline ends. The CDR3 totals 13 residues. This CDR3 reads CASSVYRGETQYF. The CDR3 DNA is TGCGCCAGCAGCGTCTACCGGGGGGAGACCCAGTACTTC.

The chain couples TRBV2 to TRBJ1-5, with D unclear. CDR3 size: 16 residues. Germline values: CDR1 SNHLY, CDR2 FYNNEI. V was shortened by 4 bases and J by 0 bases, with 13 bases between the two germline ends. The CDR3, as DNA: TGTGCCAGCAGTGTCTTCCAGTCTAATAGCAATCAGCCCCAGCATTTT. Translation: CASSVFQSNSNQPQHF.

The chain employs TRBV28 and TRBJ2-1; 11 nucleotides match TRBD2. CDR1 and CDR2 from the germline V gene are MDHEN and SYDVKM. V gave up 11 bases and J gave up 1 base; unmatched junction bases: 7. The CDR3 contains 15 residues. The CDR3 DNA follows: TGTGCCGCGGGTAGCGGGGGGGCTTCCTACAATGAGCAGTTCTTC. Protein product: CAAGSGGASYNEQFF.

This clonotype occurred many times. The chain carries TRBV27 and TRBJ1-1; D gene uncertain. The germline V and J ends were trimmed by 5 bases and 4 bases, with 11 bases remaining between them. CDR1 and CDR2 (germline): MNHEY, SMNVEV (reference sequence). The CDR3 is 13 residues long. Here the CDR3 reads CASSLGLFTEAFF. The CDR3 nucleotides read TGTGCCAGCAGTCTAGGACTTTTCACTGAAGCTTTCTTT.

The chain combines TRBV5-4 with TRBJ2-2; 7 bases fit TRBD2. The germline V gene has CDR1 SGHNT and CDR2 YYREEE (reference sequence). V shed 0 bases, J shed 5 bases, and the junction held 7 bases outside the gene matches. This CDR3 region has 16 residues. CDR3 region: CASSLVKRGGTGELFF. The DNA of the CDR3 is TGTGCCAGCAGCTTGGTGAAGCGGGGTGGGACCGGGGAGCTGTTTTTT.

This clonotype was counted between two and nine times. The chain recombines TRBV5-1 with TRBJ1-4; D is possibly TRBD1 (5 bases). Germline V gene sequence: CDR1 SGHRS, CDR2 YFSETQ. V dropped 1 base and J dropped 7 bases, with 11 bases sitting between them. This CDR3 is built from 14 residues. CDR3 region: CASSLWGNGEKLFF. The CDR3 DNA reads TGCGCCAGCAGCTTGTGGGGGAATGGTGAAAAACTGTTTTTT.